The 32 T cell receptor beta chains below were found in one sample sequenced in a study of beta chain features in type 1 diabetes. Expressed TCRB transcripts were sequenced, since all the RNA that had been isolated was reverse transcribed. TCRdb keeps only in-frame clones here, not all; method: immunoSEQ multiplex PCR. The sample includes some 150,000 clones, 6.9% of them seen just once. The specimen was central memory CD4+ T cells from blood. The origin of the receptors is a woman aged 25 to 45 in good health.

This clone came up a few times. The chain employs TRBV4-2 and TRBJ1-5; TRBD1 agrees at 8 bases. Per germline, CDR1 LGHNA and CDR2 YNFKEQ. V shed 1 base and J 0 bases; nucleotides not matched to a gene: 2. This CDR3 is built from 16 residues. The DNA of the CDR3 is TGTGCCAGCAGCCAAGGTCAGGGGGCTAGCAATCAGCCCCAGCATTTT. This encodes CASSQGQGASNQPQHF.

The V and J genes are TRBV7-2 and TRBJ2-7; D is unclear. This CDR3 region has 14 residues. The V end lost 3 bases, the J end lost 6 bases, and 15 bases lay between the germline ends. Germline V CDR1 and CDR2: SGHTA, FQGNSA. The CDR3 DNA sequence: TGTGCCAGCAGCTTTGCCTCCTTAAGCACCGAGCAGTACTTC. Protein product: CASSFASLSTEQYF.

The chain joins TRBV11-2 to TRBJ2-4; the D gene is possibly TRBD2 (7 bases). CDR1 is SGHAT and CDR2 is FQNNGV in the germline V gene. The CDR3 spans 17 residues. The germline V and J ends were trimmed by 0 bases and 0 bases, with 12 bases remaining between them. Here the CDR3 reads CASSLDSGGLAKNIQYF. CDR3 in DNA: TGTGCCAGCAGCTTAGATTCGGGGGGCCTAGCCAAAAACATTCAGTACTTC.

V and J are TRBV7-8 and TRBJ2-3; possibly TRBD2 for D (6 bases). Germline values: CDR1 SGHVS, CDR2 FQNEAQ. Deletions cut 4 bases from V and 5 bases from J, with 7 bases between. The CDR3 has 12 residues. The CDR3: CASSWRGDTQYF. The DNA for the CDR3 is TGTGCCAGCAGCTGGCGGGGAGATACGCAGTATTTT.

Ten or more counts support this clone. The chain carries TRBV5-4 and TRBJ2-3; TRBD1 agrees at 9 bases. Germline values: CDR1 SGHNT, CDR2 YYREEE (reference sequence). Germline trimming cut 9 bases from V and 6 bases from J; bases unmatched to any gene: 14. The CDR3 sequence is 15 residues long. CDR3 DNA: TGTGCCACCAGGCCGGGACAGGGTAAGGCGGATACGCAGTATTTT. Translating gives CATRPGQGKADTQYF.

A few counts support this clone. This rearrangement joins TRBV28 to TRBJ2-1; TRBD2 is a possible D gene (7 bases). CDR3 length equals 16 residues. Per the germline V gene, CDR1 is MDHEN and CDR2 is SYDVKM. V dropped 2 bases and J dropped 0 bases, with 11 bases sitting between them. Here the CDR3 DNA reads TGTGCCAGCAGTTTAGGGGGGGCTAGCTCCTACAATGAGCAGTTCTTC. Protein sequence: CASSLGGASSYNEQFF.

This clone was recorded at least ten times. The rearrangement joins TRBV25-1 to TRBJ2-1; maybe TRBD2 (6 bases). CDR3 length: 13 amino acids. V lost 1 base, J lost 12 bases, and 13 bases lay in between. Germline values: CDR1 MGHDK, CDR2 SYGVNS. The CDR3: CASSEFEGGGQFF. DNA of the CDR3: TGTGCCAGCAGTGAATTCGAGGGAGGCGGGCAGTTCTTC. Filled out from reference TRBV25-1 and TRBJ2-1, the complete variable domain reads EADIYQTPRYLVIGTGKKITLECSQTMGHDKMYWYQQDPGMELHLIHYSYGVNSTEKGDLSSESTVSRIRTEHFPLTLESARPSHTSQYLCASSEFEGGGQFFGPGTRLTVL.

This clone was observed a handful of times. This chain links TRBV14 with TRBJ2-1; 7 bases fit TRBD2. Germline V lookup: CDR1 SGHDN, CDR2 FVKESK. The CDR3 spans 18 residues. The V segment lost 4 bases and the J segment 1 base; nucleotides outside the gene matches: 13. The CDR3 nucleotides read TGTGCCAGCAGCCCAGCGAGGGGCCGCGGGAGTTCCTACAATGAGCAGTTCTTC. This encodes CASSPARGRGSSYNEQFF.

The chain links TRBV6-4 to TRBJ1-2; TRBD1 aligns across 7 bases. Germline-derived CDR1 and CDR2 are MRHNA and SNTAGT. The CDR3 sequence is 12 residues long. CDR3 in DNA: TGTACTGTGGGACAGACCTCCTATGGCTACACCTTC. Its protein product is CTVGQTSYGYTF.

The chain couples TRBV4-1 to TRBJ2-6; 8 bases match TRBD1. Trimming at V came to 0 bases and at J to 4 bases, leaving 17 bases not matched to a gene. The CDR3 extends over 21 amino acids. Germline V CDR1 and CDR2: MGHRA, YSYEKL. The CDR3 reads CASSQDQGRDRPISGANVLTF. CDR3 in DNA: TGCGCCAGCAGCCAAGATCAAGGTCGGGACAGGCCCATCTCGGGGGCCAACGTCCTGACTTTC.

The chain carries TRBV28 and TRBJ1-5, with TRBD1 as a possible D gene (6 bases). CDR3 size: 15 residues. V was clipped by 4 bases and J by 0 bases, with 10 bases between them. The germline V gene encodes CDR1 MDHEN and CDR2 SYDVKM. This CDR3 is CASSYRAGSNQPQHF. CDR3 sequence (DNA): TGTGCCAGCAGTTACAGGGCCGGTAGCAATCAGCCCCAGCATTTT.

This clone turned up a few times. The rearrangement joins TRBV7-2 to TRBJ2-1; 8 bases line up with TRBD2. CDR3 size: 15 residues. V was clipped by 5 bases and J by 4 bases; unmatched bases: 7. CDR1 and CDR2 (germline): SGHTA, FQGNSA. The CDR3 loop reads CASSLRGLDYNEQFF. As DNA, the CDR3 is TGTGCCAGCAGCCTCCGGGGACTAGATTACAATGAGCAGTTCTTC.

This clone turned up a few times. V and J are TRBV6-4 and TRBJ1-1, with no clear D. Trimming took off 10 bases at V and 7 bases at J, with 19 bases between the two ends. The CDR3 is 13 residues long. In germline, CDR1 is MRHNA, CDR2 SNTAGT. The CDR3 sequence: CATYYVGLSEAFF. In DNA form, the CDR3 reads TGTGCCACCTATTACGTGGGCCTGAGTGAAGCTTTCTTT.

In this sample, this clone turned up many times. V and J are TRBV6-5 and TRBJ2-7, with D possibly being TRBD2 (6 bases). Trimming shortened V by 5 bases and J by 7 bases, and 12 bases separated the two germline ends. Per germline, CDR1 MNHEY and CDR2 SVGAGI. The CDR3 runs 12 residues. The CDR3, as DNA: TGTGCCAGCAGTCCCACCGCGGGGGAGCAGTACTTC. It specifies CASSPTAGEQYF.

The CDR3 DNA follows: TGTGCCAGCAGTTTTATGGGCCAGCCCCAGCATTTT. Protein sequence: CASSFMGQPQHF. This rearrangement joins TRBV27 to TRBJ1-5, with D uncertain. V lost 3 bases to trimming and J lost 7 bases, with 7 bases between them. CDR3 length: 12 residues. The germline CDR1 and CDR2 sequences are MNHEY and SMNVEV (reference sequence).

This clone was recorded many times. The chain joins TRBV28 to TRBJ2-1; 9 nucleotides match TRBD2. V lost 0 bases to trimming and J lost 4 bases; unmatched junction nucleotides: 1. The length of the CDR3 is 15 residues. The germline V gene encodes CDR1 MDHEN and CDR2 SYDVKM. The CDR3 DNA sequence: TGTGCCAGCAGTTTATGGACTAGCGGTTACAATGAGCAGTTCTTC. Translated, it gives CASSLWTSGYNEQFF.

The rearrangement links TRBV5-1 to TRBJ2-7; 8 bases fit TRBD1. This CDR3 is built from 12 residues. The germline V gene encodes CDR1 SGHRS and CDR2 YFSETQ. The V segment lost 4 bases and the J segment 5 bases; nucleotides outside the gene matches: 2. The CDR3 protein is CASSLDRDEQYF. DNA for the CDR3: TGCGCCAGCAGCCTGGACAGGGACGAGCAGTACTTC.

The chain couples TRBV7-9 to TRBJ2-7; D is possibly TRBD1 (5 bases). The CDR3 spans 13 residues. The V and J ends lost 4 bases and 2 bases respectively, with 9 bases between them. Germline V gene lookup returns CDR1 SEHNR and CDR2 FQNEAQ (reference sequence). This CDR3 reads CASSWGGAYEQYF. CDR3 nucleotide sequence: TGTGCCAGCAGCTGGGGCGGAGCCTACGAGCAGTACTTC. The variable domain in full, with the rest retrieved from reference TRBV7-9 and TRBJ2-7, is DTGVSQNPRHKITKRGQNVTFRCDPISEHNRLYWYRQTLGQGPEFLTYFQNEAQLEKSRLLSDRFSAERPKGSFSTLEIQRTEQGDSAMYLCASSWGGAYEQYFGPGTRLTVT.

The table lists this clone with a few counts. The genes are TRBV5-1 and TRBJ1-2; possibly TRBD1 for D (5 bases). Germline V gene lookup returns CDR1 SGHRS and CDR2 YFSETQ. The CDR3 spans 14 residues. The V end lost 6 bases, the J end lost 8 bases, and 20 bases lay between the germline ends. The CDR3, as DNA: TGCGCCAGCAAGACAGACTCCCATATACGAGGCTACACCTTC. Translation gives CASKTDSHIRGYTF.

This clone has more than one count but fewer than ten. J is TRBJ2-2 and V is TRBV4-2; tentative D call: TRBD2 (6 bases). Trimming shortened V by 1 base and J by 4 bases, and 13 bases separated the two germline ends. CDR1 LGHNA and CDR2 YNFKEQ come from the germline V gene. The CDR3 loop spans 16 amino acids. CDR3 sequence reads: CASSQVTRDLTGELFF. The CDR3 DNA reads TGTGCCAGCAGCCAAGTGACGCGGGACCTCACCGGGGAGCTGTTTTTT.

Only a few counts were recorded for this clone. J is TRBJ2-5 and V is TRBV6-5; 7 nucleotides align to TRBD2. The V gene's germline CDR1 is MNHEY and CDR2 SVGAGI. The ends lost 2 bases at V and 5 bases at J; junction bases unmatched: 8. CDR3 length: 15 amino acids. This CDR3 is CASSYGREGFETQYF. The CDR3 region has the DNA TGTGCCAGCAGTTACGGCAGGGAGGGCTTCGAGACCCAGTACTTC.

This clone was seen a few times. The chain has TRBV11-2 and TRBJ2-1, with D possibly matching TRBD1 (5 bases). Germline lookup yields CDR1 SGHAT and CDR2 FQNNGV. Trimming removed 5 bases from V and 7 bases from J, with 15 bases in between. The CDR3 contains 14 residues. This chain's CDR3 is CASSIQVSLNEQFF. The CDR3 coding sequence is TGTGCCAGCAGCATACAGGTTTCCCTTAATGAGCAGTTCTTC.

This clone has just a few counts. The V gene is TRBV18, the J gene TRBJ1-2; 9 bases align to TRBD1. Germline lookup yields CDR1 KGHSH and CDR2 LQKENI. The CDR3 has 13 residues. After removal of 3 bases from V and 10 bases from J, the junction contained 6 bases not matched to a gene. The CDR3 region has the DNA TGTGCCAGCTCACCCGATACAGGGGGCGACTACACCTTC. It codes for CASSPDTGGDYTF.

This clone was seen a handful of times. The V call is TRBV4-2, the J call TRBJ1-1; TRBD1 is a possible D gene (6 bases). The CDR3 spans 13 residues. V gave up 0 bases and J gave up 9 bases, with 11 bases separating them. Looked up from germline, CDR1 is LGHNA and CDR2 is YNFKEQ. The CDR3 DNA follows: TGTGCCAGCAGCCAAGATTTGGGGGACAAAGCTTTCTTT. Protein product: CASSQDLGDKAFF.

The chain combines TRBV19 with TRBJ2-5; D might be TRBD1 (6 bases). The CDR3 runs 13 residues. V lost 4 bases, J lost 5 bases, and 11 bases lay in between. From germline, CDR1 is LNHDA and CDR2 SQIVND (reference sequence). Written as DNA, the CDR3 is TGTGCCAGTAGTACCAACAGGGTTGAGACCCAGTACTTC. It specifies CASSTNRVETQYF.

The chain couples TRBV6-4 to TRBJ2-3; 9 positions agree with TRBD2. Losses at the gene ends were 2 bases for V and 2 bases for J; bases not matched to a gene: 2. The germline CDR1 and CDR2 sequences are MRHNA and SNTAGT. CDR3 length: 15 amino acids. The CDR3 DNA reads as TGTGCCAGCAGTGACCTAGCGGGATCCACAGATACGCAGTATTTT. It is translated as CASSDLAGSTDTQYF.

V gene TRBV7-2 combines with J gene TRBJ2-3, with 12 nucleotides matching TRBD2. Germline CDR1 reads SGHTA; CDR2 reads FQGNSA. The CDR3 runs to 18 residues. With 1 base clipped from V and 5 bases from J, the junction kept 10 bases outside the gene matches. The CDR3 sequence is CASSLVHGLAGKKDTQYF. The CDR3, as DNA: TGTGCCAGCAGCTTAGTTCACGGACTAGCGGGAAAGAAAGATACGCAGTATTTT.

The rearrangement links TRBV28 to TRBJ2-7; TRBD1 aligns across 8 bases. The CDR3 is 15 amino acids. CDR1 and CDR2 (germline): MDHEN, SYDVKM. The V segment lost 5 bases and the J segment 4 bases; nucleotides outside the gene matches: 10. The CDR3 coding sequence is TGTGCCAGCAGTCAAGCCGGGACAGGTCTTTACGAGCAGTACTTC. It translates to CASSQAGTGLYEQYF. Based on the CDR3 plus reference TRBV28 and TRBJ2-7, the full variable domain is DVKVTQSSRYLVKRTGEKVFLECVQDMDHENMFWYRQDPGLGLRLIYFSYDVKMKEKGDIPEGYSVSREKKERFSLILESASTNQTSMYLCASSQAGTGLYEQYFGPGTRLTVT.

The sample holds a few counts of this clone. The CDR3 DNA reads as TGTGCCAGCAGCGAGAGGACAGCTCCTAGCACAGATACGCAGTATTTT. Residues: CASSERTAPSTDTQYF. The chain joins TRBV5-4 to TRBJ2-3; D might be TRBD1 (6 bases). This CDR3 has 16 amino acids. The ends were cut back, 4 bases at V and 0 bases at J, with 15 bases in the middle. CDR1 is SGHNT and CDR2 is YYREEE in the germline V gene (reference sequence).

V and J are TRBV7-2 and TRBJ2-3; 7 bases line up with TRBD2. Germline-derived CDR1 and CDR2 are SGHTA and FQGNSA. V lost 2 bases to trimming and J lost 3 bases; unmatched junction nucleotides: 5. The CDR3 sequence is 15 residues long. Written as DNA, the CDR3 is TGTGCCAGCAGCTTAACGACTAGCAGGACAGATACGCAGTATTTT. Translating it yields CASSLTTSRTDTQYF.

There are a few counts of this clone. The CDR3 is CASSFSQGAEAFF. The CDR3 nucleotides are TGTGCCAGCAGCTTTAGTCAGGGGGCTGAAGCTTTCTTT. The chain carries TRBV7-2 and TRBJ1-1, with 7 bases fitting TRBD1. CDR3 size: 13 residues. V shed 3 bases and J 6 bases; nucleotides not matched to a gene: 4. Germline values: CDR1 SGHTA, CDR2 FQGNSA.

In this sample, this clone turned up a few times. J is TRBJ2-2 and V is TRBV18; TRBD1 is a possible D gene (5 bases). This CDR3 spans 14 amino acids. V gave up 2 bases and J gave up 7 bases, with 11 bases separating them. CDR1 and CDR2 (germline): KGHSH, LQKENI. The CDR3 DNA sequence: TGTGCCAGCTCACCAAGCCAGGGTCACGGGGAGCTGTTTTTT. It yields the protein CASSPSQGHGELFF.